One sample yielded the 28 T cell receptor beta chains listed below, sequenced in a study of cytomegalovirus exposure and HLA in healthy donors. Profiled with immunoSEQ multiplex PCR; TCRdb holds only in-frame clones, not every one. The sample has about 220,000 clones, just under 90% seen once; the top ten hold about 2.5%. The specimen was PBMCs. The receptors were sampled from a man aged 18 to 29 in good health and CMV-seronegative.

V usage is TRBV6-1 and J usage is TRBJ1-5; 7 nucleotides align to TRBD1. CDR1 MNHNS and CDR2 SASEGT come from the germline V gene. The CDR3 loop spans 16 amino acids. J was trimmed by 2 bases and V by 2 bases; bases with no gene match: 6. The CDR3 bases are TGTGCCAGCAGTGAATACGGACAGGTTGGCAATCAGCCCCAGCATTTT. The encoded protein is CASSEYGQVGNQPQHF.

V is TRBV6-5 and J is TRBJ2-7; TRBD2 matches at 8 bases. CDR1 is MNHEY, CDR2 SVGAGI, per germline. The CDR3 runs to 15 residues. V lost 2 bases to trimming and J lost 6 bases; unmatched junction nucleotides: 9. CDR3 in amino acids: CASSYTDPGLGEQYF. CDR3 sequence (DNA): TGTGCCAGCAGTTACACAGATCCGGGACTAGGCGAGCAGTACTTC.

The CDR3 is CASSQNRGRGEQFF. DNA for the CDR3: TGCGCCAGCAGCCAAAACAGGGGGCGCGGTGAGCAGTTCTTC. The chain combines TRBV4-3 with TRBJ2-1; the match to TRBD1 covers 9 bases. This CDR3 comprises 14 residues. After removal of 2 bases from V and 9 bases from J, the junction contained 5 bases not matched to a gene. The germline CDR1 and CDR2 sequences are LGHNA and YSLEER.

V usage is TRBV30 and J usage is TRBJ1-2; unclear D gene. V was pared by 0 bases and J by 7 bases, with 6 bases between. CDR1 is GTSNPN and CDR2 is SVGIG in the germline V gene (reference sequence). The CDR3 totals 11 residues. CDR3 protein: CAWSVGAGYTF. CDR3 sequence (DNA): TGTGCCTGGAGTGTGGGAGCTGGCTACACCTTC.

The CDR3 loop reads CASSVEGDQETQYF. CDR3 sequence (DNA): TGTGCCAGCAGCGTAGAAGGGGACCAAGAGACCCAGTACTTC. V gene TRBV9 combines with J gene TRBJ2-5, with a tentative D call TRBD1 (5 bases). Germline CDR1 SGDLS, CDR2 YYNGEE. This CDR3 has 14 amino acids. Trimming removed 0 bases at V and 0 bases at J, with 6 bases between.

J is TRBJ2-7 and V is TRBV6-5; TRBD2 agrees at 9 bases. V lost 7 bases, J lost 2 bases, and 9 bases stayed unmatched. The germline gives CDR1 MNHEY, CDR2 SVGAGI. There are 15 residues in the CDR3. The CDR3 sequence: CASKTTSGFTYEQYF. Here the CDR3 DNA reads TGTGCCAGCAAGACGACTAGCGGATTCACCTACGAGCAGTACTTC.

The chain carries TRBV4-3 and TRBJ2-2; TRBD2 aligns across 10 bases. The CDR3 contains 17 residues. Per the germline V gene, CDR1 is LGHNA and CDR2 is YSLEER. V shed 0 bases, J shed 1 base, and the junction held 2 bases outside the gene matches. The CDR3 reads CASSQEWTSGNTGELFF. CDR3 DNA sequence: TGCGCCAGCAGCCAAGAATGGACTAGCGGGAACACCGGGGAGCTGTTTTTT.

V is TRBV11-2 and J is TRBJ2-5, with 9 bases lining up with TRBD1. The germline CDR1 and CDR2 sequences are SGHAT and FQNNGV. The CDR3 runs to 15 residues. Germline trimming cut 1 base from V and 4 bases from J; bases unmatched to any gene: 4. Written as DNA, the CDR3 is TGTGCCAGCAGCTTAGCTACAGGGGGCGCAGAGACCCAGTACTTC. Translating gives CASSLATGGAETQYF.

The chain employs TRBV6-5 and TRBJ2-1, with D unresolved. This CDR3 contains 13 residues. Germline V CDR1 and CDR2: MNHEY, SVGAGI. V was shortened by 5 bases and J by 6 bases, with 11 bases between the two germline ends. The CDR3 DNA follows: TGTGCCAGCAGTACCCCCCGAGTCAATGAGCAGTTCTTC. Translated, it gives CASSTPRVNEQFF.

This chain uses TRBV19 with TRBJ1-5; 7 bases match TRBD1. V was clipped by 10 bases and J by 5 bases; unmatched bases: 2. The CDR3 sequence is 11 residues long. Germline V gives CDR1 LNHDA, CDR2 SQIVND (reference sequence). The DNA for the CDR3 is TGTGCCACCACAGGGGATCAGCCCCAGCATTTT. This encodes CATTGDQPQHF.

This clone appeared once. CDR3 bases: TGTGCCAGCAGTCCAATCAGACTAGCAGGCCAAGAGACCCAGTACTTC. Translated: CASSPIRLAGQETQYF. The chain carries TRBV27 and TRBJ2-5; 7 positions agree with TRBD2. Germline V gene data show CDR1 as MNHEY and CDR2 as SMNVEV (reference sequence). With V trimmed by 5 bases and J by 1 base, 10 bases remained unmatched. The CDR3 extends over 16 amino acids.

CDR3 bases: TGTGCCAGCAGTCAGGGTCCGGGCGGCTATGGCTACACCTTC. Protein sequence: CASSQGPGGYGYTF. The chain joins TRBV28 to TRBJ1-2; tentative D call: TRBD1 (5 bases). Germline V gene lookup returns CDR1 MDHEN and CDR2 SYDVKM. The V end was cut by 5 bases, the J end by 4 bases, with 14 bases between. The CDR3 has 14 residues.

This sequence joins TRBV7-2 and TRBJ2-7, with D tentatively TRBD2 (6 bases). The CDR3 has 13 amino acids. V gave up 5 bases and J gave up 7 bases, with 15 bases separating them. Per germline, CDR1 SGHTA and CDR2 FQGNSA. The DNA of the CDR3 is TGTGCCAGCAGCGGCCAGACTAGAGGGGAGCAGTACTTC. Translated, it gives CASSGQTRGEQYF.

The sample holds one count of this clone. The chain carries TRBV5-4 and TRBJ2-3; 7 bases are a match to TRBD2. V gave up 2 bases and J gave up 4 bases; unmatched junction bases: 13. The CDR3 is 17 residues long. Germline CDR1 is SGHNT and CDR2 is YYREEE (reference sequence). The CDR3 spells CASSFPGGGSGPDTQYF. Written as DNA, the CDR3 is TGTGCCAGCAGCTTTCCAGGAGGCGGGAGTGGCCCAGATACGCAGTATTTT.

The chain is built from TRBV28 and TRBJ2-3; 11 positions agree with TRBD1. J gave up 3 bases and V 6 bases, and 5 bases lay outside the gene matches. The CDR3 spans 15 residues. CDR1 and CDR2 (germline): MDHEN, SYDVKM. DNA of the CDR3: TGTGCCAGCAGCCCCGGGACAGGGGGGACAGATACGCAGTATTTT. Its translation is CASSPGTGGTDTQYF.

The chain couples TRBV7-9 to TRBJ2-7; 7 positions agree with TRBD1. The germline gives CDR1 SEHNR, CDR2 FQNEAQ (reference sequence). Trimming cost V 5 bases and J 7 bases; bases outside gene matches: 17. CDR3 length: 16 amino acids. For the CDR3, the DNA is TGTGCCAGCAGCGTCTCAAGACAGGGCCCGCTGCGTGAGCAGTACTTC. It is translated as CASSVSRQGPLREQYF.

The CDR3 sequence is CASSRHTSGISYEQYF. The CDR3 nucleotides read TGTGCCAGTAGTCGCCACACTAGCGGGATCTCCTACGAGCAGTACTTC. J is TRBJ2-7 and V is TRBV19; 10 nucleotides align to TRBD2. This CDR3 has 16 amino acids. The junction had 7 bases not matched to a gene; V was cut back by 5 bases and J by 0 bases. Per germline, CDR1 LNHDA and CDR2 SQIVND (reference sequence).

As for this clone: Its ends do not fully match the called genes, so a read error is possible. The CDR3 bases are TGTGCTAGCAGCATAGCCCCGGGACTAGCGGATTACAATGAGCAGTTCTTC. Translating it yields CASSIAPGLADYNEQFF. The chain has TRBV7-7 and TRBJ2-1; 11 bases map to TRBD2. The CDR3 covers 17 residues. The germline CDR1 and CDR2 sequences are SSHAT and FNYEAQ (reference sequence). Looking up the rest from reference TRBV7-7 and TRBJ2-1 gives the full variable domain: GAGVSQSPRYKVTKRGQDVTLRCDPISSHATLYWYQQALGQGPEFLTYFNYEAQPDKSGLPSDRFSAERPEGSISTLTIQRTEQRDSAMYRCASSIAPGLADYNEQFFGPGTRLTVL.

The chain uses TRBV18 and TRBJ2-5; D not resolved. Per germline, CDR1 KGHSH and CDR2 LQKENI. The CDR3 length is 15 residues. V lost 3 bases and J 1 base, leaving 12 bases between the germline ends. CDR3 coding DNA: TGTGCCAGCTCACCCCCGTCAGTCGCCCAAGAGACCCAGTACTTC. Translating gives CASSPPSVAQETQYF.

The gene calls are TRBV27 and TRBJ1-2; D unclear. In germline, CDR1 is MNHEY, CDR2 SMNVEV (reference sequence). The CDR3 is 13 residues long. Trimming stripped 6 bases from V and 7 bases from J, with 15 bases between. The CDR3 nucleotides read TGTGCCAGCAGGCCCCTTGGGTTAGCTGGCTACACCTTC. This codes for CASRPLGLAGYTF.

V and J are TRBV9 and TRBJ2-1; D not resolved. The length of the CDR3 is 13 residues. V was clipped by 4 bases and J by 8 bases, with 13 bases between them. The germline V gene encodes CDR1 SGDLS and CDR2 YYNGEE. The CDR3 reads CASSPQVRDEQFF. The CDR3 DNA reads as TGTGCCAGCAGCCCCCAGGTACGCGATGAGCAGTTCTTC.

V is TRBV9 and J is TRBJ2-5; no reliable D call. This CDR3 is 12 amino acids long. Between the trimmed V and J ends, which lost 3 bases and 3 bases, there was a span of 6 bases. CDR1 is SGDLS and CDR2 is YYNGEE in the germline V gene. The CDR3 here is CASSGVEETQYF. The DNA for the CDR3 is TGTGCCAGCAGCGGAGTTGAAGAGACCCAGTACTTC.

The table lists this clone with many counts. This chain links TRBV7-2 with TRBJ2-2; D is possibly TRBD2 (5 bases). This CDR3 region has 16 residues. Trimming left V 5 bases short and J 4 bases short, with 17 bases between. CDR1 SGHTA and CDR2 FQGNSA come from the germline V gene. The CDR3 reads CASSPRVPTGTGELFF. The CDR3 DNA is TGTGCCAGCAGCCCGAGGGTGCCCACGGGCACCGGGGAGCTGTTTTTT.

The chain uses TRBV5-8 and TRBJ1-1, with unresolved D. Germline V gene sequence: CDR1 SGHTS, CDR2 YDEGEE. V lost 7 bases to trimming and J lost 1 base, with 14 bases between them. The CDR3 loop spans 14 amino acids. The CDR3 sequence: CASPTTAPNTEAFF. The CDR3 DNA is TGTGCCAGCCCTACCACAGCCCCGAACACTGAAGCTTTCTTT.

The chain employs TRBV19 and TRBJ2-7; the D gene is possibly TRBD1 (5 bases). The length of the CDR3 is 15 residues. Germline lookup yields CDR1 LNHDA and CDR2 SQIVND (reference sequence). V lost 3 bases, J lost 2 bases, and 14 bases lay in between. CDR3 in DNA: TGTGCCAGTAGTATGGTAGGGGCGAGAACCTACGAGCAGTACTTC. Translating it yields CASSMVGARTYEQYF.

The J gene is TRBJ2-3, the V gene TRBV30, with D possibly matching TRBD1 (6 bases). Germline assignment: CDR1 GTSNPN and CDR2 SVGIG (reference sequence). This CDR3 has 15 residues. V dropped 8 bases and J dropped 4 bases, with 22 bases sitting between them. CDR3 coding DNA: TGTGCCGGGACGGCGAGGGGGAAAAGGGCAGATACGCAGTATTTT. Translated, it gives CAGTARGKRADTQYF. The full variable domain, its missing parts supplied by reference TRBV30 and TRBJ2-3, is SQTIHQWPATLVQPVGSPLSLECTVEGTSNPNLYWYRQAAGRGLQLLFYSVGIGQISSEVPQNLSASRPQDRQFILSSKKLLLSDSGFYLCAGTARGKRADTQYFGPGTRLTVL.

This clone came up once. CDR3 sequence reads: CASSSKDRGQVHGYTF. CDR3 nucleotides: TGTGCCAGCAGCTCGAAAGACAGGGGGCAAGTTCATGGCTACACCTTC. This sequence joins TRBV5-4 and TRBJ1-2; 10 bases match TRBD1. Germline CDR1 SGHNT, CDR2 YYREEE (reference sequence). This CDR3 is built from 16 residues. V dropped 3 bases and J dropped 6; count of bases not matched to a gene: 11.

A single count supports this clone. The chain recombines TRBV11-2 with TRBJ2-7; TRBD2 matches 7 bases. Losses at the gene ends were 7 bases for V and 0 bases for J; bases not matched to a gene: 15. CDR3 size: 17 residues. Germline V gene sequence: CDR1 SGHAT, CDR2 FQNNGV. The chain's CDR3 is CASTNQREAGDSYEQYF. The CDR3 DNA sequence: TGTGCCAGCACCAATCAGAGGGAGGCGGGGGACTCCTACGAGCAGTACTTC.